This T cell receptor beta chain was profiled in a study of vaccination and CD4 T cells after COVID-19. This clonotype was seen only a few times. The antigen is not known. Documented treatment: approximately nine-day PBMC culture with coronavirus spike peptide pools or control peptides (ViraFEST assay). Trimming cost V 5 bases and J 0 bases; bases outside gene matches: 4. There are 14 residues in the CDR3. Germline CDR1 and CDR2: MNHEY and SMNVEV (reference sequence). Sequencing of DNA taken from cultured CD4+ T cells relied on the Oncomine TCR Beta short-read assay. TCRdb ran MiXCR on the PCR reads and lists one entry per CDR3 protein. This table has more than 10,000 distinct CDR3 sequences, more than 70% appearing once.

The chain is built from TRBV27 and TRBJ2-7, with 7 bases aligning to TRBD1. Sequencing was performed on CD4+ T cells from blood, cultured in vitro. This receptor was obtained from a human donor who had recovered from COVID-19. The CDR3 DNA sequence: TGTGCCAGCAGTCCGAGGACAGGCTCCTACGAGCAGTACTTC. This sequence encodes CASSPRTGSYEQYF.